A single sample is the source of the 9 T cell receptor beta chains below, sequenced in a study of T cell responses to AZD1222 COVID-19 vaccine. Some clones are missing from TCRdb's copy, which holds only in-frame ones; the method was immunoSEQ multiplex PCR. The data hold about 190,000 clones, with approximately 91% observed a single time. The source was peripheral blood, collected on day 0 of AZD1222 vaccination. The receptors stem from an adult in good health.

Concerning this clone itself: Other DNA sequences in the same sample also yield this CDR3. The CDR3 reads CASSSTGFGEKLFF. The CDR3 nucleotides read TGTGCCAGCAGCTCGACAGGATTCGGTGAAAAACTGTTTTTT. The rearrangement links TRBV7-9 to TRBJ1-4; maybe TRBD1 (6 bases). The CDR3 loop spans 14 amino acids. V lost 4 bases to trimming and J lost 7 bases, with 13 bases between them. Germline CDR1 SEHNR, CDR2 FQNEAQ (reference sequence). Combining the CDR3 with reference TRBV7-9 and TRBJ1-4 gives the whole variable domain DTGVSQNPRHKITKRGQNVTFRCDPISEHNRLYWYRQTLGQGPEFLTYFQNEAQLEKSRLLSDRFSAERPKGSFSTLEIQRTEQGDSAMYLCASSSTGFGEKLFFGSGTQLSVL.

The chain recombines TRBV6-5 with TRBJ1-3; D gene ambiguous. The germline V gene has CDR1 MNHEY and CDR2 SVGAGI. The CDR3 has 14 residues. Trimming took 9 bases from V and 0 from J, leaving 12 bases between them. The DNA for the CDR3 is TGTGCCAGTCTGCTAGGAGGCTCTGGAAACACCATATATTTT. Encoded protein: CASLLGGSGNTIYF.

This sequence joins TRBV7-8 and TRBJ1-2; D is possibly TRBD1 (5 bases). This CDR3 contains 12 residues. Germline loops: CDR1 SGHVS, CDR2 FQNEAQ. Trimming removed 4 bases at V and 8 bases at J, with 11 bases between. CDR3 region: CASSSGSRGYTF. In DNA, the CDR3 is TGTGCCAGCAGCTCAGGGAGCCGAGGCTACACCTTC.

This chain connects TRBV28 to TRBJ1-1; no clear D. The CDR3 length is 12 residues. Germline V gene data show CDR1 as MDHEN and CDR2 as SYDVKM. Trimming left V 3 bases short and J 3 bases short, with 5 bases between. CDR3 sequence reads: CASSLSYTEAFF. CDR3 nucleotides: TGTGCCAGCAGTTTGTCCTACACTGAAGCTTTCTTT.

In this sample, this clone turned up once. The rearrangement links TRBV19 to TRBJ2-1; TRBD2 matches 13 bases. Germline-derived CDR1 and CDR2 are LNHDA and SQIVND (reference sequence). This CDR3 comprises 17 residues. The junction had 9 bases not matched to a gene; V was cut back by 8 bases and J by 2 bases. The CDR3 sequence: CASQPTSGRAAYNEQFF. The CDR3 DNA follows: TGTGCCAGTCAACCTACTAGCGGGAGGGCCGCCTACAATGAGCAGTTCTTC.

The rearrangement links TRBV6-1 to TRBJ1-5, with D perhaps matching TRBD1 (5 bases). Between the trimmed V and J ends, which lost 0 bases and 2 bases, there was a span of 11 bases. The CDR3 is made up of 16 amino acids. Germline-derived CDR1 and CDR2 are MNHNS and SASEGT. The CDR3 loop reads CASSEAWRGGNQPQHF. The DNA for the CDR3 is TGTGCCAGCAGTGAAGCCTGGAGGGGAGGCAATCAGCCCCAGCATTTT.

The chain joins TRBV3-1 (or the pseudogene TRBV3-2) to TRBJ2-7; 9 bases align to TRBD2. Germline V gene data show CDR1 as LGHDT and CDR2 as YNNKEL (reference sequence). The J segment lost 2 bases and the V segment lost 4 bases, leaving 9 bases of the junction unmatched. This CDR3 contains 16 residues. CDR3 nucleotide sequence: TGTGCCAGCAGCCCCAAGGTAGCGGGGGCCCCCTACGAGCAGTACTTC. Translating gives CASSPKVAGAPYEQYF.

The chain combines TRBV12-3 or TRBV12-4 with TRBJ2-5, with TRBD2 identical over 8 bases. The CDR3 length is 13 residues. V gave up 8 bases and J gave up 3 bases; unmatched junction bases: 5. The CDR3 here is CASRLSGEETQYF. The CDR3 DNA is TGTGCCAGCCGTCTTAGCGGGGAAGAGACCCAGTACTTC.

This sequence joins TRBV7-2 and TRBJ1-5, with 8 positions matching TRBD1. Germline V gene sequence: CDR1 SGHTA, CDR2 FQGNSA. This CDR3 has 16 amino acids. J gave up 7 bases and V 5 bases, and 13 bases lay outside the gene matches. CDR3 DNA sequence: TGTGCCAGCAGCCCCCGGACAGGGCGCGGACTACAGCCCCAGCATTTT. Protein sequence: CASSPRTGRGLQPQHF.